This T cell receptor beta chain was identified in a study of blood T cell repertoires in COVID-19. Study in general: Material from acute and convalescent COVID-19 was sourced from the United States, Italy and Spain. Sample material is recorded as cDNA or gDNA derived from T cells, B-cell-depleted T cells, or PBMCs.

V was shortened by 5 bases and J by 6 bases, with 11 bases between the two germline ends. Germline assignment: CDR1 LGHNT and CDR2 FRNRAP. This CDR3 contains 13 residues. Original analysis: Reference gene primer amplification gave nucleated cell count estimates. Clones were sequenced by immunoSEQ multiplex PCR, and TCRdb holds only the in-frame ones, with some missing. V, J and clone size derive from that table, while D and trimming were established from the DNA sequence. The table records fewer than 150,000 clones, more than 70% of them present only once. This clone occurred once. Sequencing was carried out using peripheral blood. The clonotype originates from a human donor in a cohort sampled during active COVID-19. The chain is built from TRBV12-5 and TRBJ2-1; tentative D call: TRBD2 (5 bases). The CDR3 spells CASGPQLGNEQFF. The CDR3 DNA reads TGTGCTAGTGGTCCCCAACTAGGCAATGAGCAGTTCTTC.